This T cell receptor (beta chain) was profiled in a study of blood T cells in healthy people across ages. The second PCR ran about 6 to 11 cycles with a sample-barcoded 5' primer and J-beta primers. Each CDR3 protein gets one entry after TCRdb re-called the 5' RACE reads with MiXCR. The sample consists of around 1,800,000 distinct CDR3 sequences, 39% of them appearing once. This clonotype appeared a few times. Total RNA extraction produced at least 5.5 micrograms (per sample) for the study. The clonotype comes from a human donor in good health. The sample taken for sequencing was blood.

CDR3 nucleotide sequence: TGTGCCAGCAGTTTAGTGTCCAGGGGTTACACTGAAGCTTTCTTT. Amino acids: CASSLVSRGYTEAFF. The chain recombines TRBV28 with TRBJ1-1, with D possibly being TRBD1 (6 bases). The CDR3 runs 15 residues. Looked up from germline, CDR1 is MDHEN and CDR2 is SYDVKM. The V and J ends lost 2 bases and 3 bases respectively, with 13 bases between them.